A single sample is the source of the 20 T cell receptor beta chains below, sequenced in a study of breast tumors, draining lymph nodes, adjacent tissues. TCRdb re-derived calls from the multiplex PCR reads in MiXCR, one entry per CDR3 protein. The sample lists fewer than 200,000 distinct CDR3 sequences, roughly a third occurring once. Axillary draining lymph nodes of breast cancer patients supplied the node samples. Sequenced: axillary lymph node tissue. Source of these receptors: a female donor with breast cancer. Some clones in this sample may be carry-over from other donors' samples.

With respect to this clonotype: Just one base apart from a much larger clone, this may be a read error. The rearrangement uses TRBV6-5 and TRBJ1-4; TRBD1 matches 10 bases. The junction had 8 bases not matched to a gene; V was cut back by 4 bases and J by 6 bases. There are 16 residues in the CDR3. Germline V CDR1 and CDR2: MNHEY, SVGAGI. The CDR3 reads CASSCGQGVLDEKLFF. DNA of the CDR3: TGTGCCAGCAGTTGCGGACAGGGGGTCTTGGATGAAAAACTGTTTTTT.

This clonotype was seen only a few times. A much larger clone lies one base from this, so it may be a read error. The CDR3 region is CASSLETGEGNTMYF. The CDR3 DNA reads as TGTGCCAGCAGCTTAGAGACAGGGGAAGGAAACACCATGTATTTT. The chain has TRBV5-5 and TRBJ1-3; TRBD1 matches at 8 bases. Per the germline V gene, CDR1 is SGHKS and CDR2 is YYEKEE (reference sequence). The CDR3 has 15 residues.

This clonotype has a count of ten or more. The J gene is TRBJ2-2, the V gene TRBV12-3 or TRBV12-4, with D perhaps matching TRBD2 (5 bases). The ends were cut back, 6 bases at V and 2 bases at J, with 7 bases in the middle. The CDR3 covers 13 residues. This CDR3 is CASRRANTGELFF. The CDR3 bases are TGTGCCAGCAGGCGGGCCAACACCGGGGAGCTGTTTTTT.

This clonotype was observed at least ten times. The rearrangement uses TRBV9 and TRBJ2-2, with TRBD2 matching 10 bases. The V segment lost 4 bases and the J segment 4 bases; nucleotides outside the gene matches: 10. CDR3 length: 17 amino acids. Germline V gives CDR1 SGDLS, CDR2 YYNGEE. CDR3 loop: CASSPRLAGGITGELFF. For the CDR3, the DNA is TGTGCCAGCAGCCCCCGTTTAGCGGGAGGAATCACCGGGGAGCTGTTTTTT.

This clonotype appeared many times. The gene calls are TRBV2 and TRBJ1-2; no definite D call. The CDR3 consists of 16 residues. The V and J ends lost 6 bases and 1 base respectively, with 18 bases between them. Per germline, CDR1 SNHLY and CDR2 FYNNEI. The CDR3 here is CASSRAGGGLNYGYTF. In DNA, the CDR3 is TGTGCCAGCAGCCGGGCTGGCGGAGGGCTTAACTATGGCTACACCTTC.

This clonotype was detected only a few times. This may be a read error: a much more frequent sequence differs by one nucleotide. The rearrangement joins TRBV14 to TRBJ2-2; no definite D call. The CDR3 is made up of 13 amino acids. Germline loops: CDR1 SGHDN, CDR2 FVKESK. Trimming removed 3 bases at V and 6 bases at J, with 8 bases between. The CDR3 nucleotides read TGTGCCAGCAGCCACGTAAACGCCGGGGAGCTGTTTTTT. It specifies CASSHVNAGELFF. Filled out from reference TRBV14 and TRBJ2-2, the complete variable domain reads EAGVTQFPSHSVIEKGQTVTLRCDPISGHDNLYWYRRVMGKEIKFLLHFVKESKQDESGMPNNRFLAERTGGTYSTLKVQPAELEDSGVYFCASSHVNAGELFFGEGSRLTVL.

This clonotype was recorded at least ten times. This chain connects TRBV7-8 to TRBJ2-5; 8 bases fit TRBD2. Germline V lookup: CDR1 SGHVS, CDR2 FQNEAQ. With V trimmed by 5 bases and J by 5 bases, 10 bases remained unmatched. The CDR3 sequence is 15 residues long. For the CDR3, the DNA is TGTGCCAGCAGCCATCTAACAGCGGGGGCGGAGACCCAGTACTTC. Amino acids: CASSHLTAGAETQYF.

The chain has TRBV5-1 and TRBJ2-1, with D possibly matching TRBD2 (7 bases). Germline V gene lookup returns CDR1 SGHRS and CDR2 YFSETQ. V lost 0 bases and J lost 12, with 22 bases in between. There are 16 residues in the CDR3. In DNA form, the CDR3 reads TGCGCCAGCAGCTTGGGCGGGGGCCTAAACACAGATACGCAGTTCTTC. Translating gives CASSLGGGLNTDTQFF.

This clonotype was counted at least ten times. The chain combines TRBV6-6 with TRBJ2-3; TRBD2 matches at 8 bases. CDR1 MNHNY and CDR2 SVGAGI come from the germline V gene (reference sequence). Trimming removed 4 bases from V and 4 bases from J; junction bases left unmatched: 7. The CDR3 spans 15 residues. The CDR3 DNA reads TGTGCCAGCAGTTCTACGAGCGGGAGCCCAGATACGCAGTATTTT. It encodes CASSSTSGSPDTQYF.

The gene calls are TRBV7-9 and TRBJ1-1; possible D gene TRBD1, 5 bases. V shed 2 bases and J shed 3 bases, with 13 bases lying between them. The CDR3 runs to 15 residues. Germline CDR1 and CDR2: SEHNR and FQNEAQ (reference sequence). This CDR3 reads CASSLREGRDTEAFF. CDR3 coding DNA: TGTGCCAGCAGCTTAAGGGAGGGGAGGGACACTGAAGCTTTCTTT.

This clonotype showed up many times. The V gene is TRBV20-1, the J gene TRBJ1-5, with D perhaps TRBD1 (6 bases). In germline, CDR1 is DFQATT, CDR2 SNEGSKA (reference sequence). This CDR3 is 15 amino acids long. The V and J ends lost 3 bases and 4 bases respectively, with 16 bases between them. The CDR3 loop reads CSASGTLGQNQPQHF. CDR3 coding DNA: TGCAGTGCTAGCGGGACCTTAGGACAGAATCAGCCCCAGCATTTT.

This clonotype came up many times. V gene TRBV7-6 combines with J gene TRBJ2-5, with 9 nucleotides matching TRBD1. V was pared by 1 base and J by 2 bases, with 5 bases of the junction left unmatched. The germline CDR1 and CDR2 sequences are SGHVS and FNYEAQ. The CDR3 runs 16 residues. In DNA, the CDR3 is TGTGCCAGCAGCTTAGACGACAGGGGGGGACAAGAGACCCAGTACTTC. Translation gives CASSLDDRGGQETQYF. The full variable domain, rest sourced from reference TRBV7-6 and TRBJ2-5, is GAGVSQSPRYKVTKRGQDVALRCDPISGHVSLYWYRQALGQGPEFLTYFNYEAQQDKSGLPNDRFSAERPEGSISTLTIQRTEQRDSAMYRCASSLDDRGGQETQYFGPGTRLLVL.

The rearrangement uses TRBV6-5 and TRBJ2-1; D remains unclear. Trimming took 4 bases from V and 0 from J, leaving 16 bases between them. CDR1 and CDR2 (germline): MNHEY, SVGAGI. CDR3 length equals 17 residues. The CDR3 here is CASSSNLDPHSYNEQFF. The CDR3 DNA sequence: TGTGCCAGCAGTTCCAACCTGGACCCCCACTCCTACAATGAGCAGTTCTTC.

This clonotype has more than one count but fewer than ten. The chain has TRBV5-6 and TRBJ1-3; D is undetermined. The V gene lost 0 bases and the J gene lost 0 bases, with 7 bases spanning the gap. Germline CDR1 SGHDT, CDR2 YYEEEE. The CDR3 has 15 residues. CDR3 coding DNA: TGTGCCAGCAGCTTGGCAGTCAACTCTGGAAACACCATATATTTT. Amino acids: CASSLAVNSGNTIYF.

This clonotype was picked up many times. The rearrangement uses TRBV7-9 and TRBJ2-5; possibly TRBD1 or TRBD2 for D (5 bases each). Germline CDR1 reads SEHNR; CDR2 reads FQNEAQ (reference sequence). The CDR3 extends over 16 amino acids. V was shortened by 5 bases and J by 5 bases, with 21 bases between the two germline ends. The CDR3 bases are TGTGCCAGCAGCCCCCCGGGGCGTCCGGGCCGTGAGACCCAGTACTTC. Translated, it gives CASSPPGRPGRETQYF.

This clonotype was seen many times. This sequence joins TRBV7-9 and TRBJ2-2, with D tentatively TRBD1 (7 bases). This CDR3 region has 16 residues. The V end was cut by 5 bases, the J end by 6 bases, with 19 bases between. CDR1 is SEHNR, CDR2 FQNEAQ, per germline (reference sequence). CDR3 coding DNA: TGTGCCAGCAGCCCACTAAAGGACAGGAGGGCCGGGGAGCTGTTTTTT. It yields the protein CASSPLKDRRAGELFF.

This clonotype has ten or more counts. This rearrangement joins TRBV5-6 to TRBJ2-3, with D possibly TRBD1 on 6 matching bases. Between the trimmed V and J ends, which lost 4 bases and 0 bases, there was a span of 9 bases. CDR1 and CDR2 (germline): SGHDT, YYEEEE. The CDR3 has 14 amino acids. The CDR3 spells CASSGQRSTDTQYF. CDR3 DNA sequence: TGTGCCAGCAGCGGACAGCGTAGCACAGATACGCAGTATTTT. Full variable domain (remainder filled in from reference TRBV5-6 and TRBJ2-3): DAGVTQSPTHLIKTRGQQVTLRCSPKSGHDTVSWYQQALGQGPQFIFQYYEEEERQRGNFPDRFSGHQFPNYSSELNVNALLLGDSALYLCASSGQRSTDTQYFGPGTRLTVL.

This clonotype was counted at least ten times. The chain carries TRBV6-5 and TRBJ2-7, with 7 bases matching TRBD1. Looked up from germline, CDR1 is MNHEY and CDR2 is SVGAGI. J gave up 3 bases and V 0 bases, and 5 bases lay outside the gene matches. The CDR3 contains 15 residues. The DNA for the CDR3 is TGTGCCAGCAGTTACTCGATGGGACAGTTCTACGAGCAGTACTTC. Translating it yields CASSYSMGQFYEQYF.

The rearrangement links TRBV7-6 to TRBJ2-7; a possible D gene is TRBD1 (6 bases). The CDR3 length is 13 residues. Germline assignment: CDR1 SGHVS and CDR2 FNYEAQ. Between the trimmed V and J ends, which lost 8 bases and 5 bases, there was a span of 16 bases. The CDR3 nucleotides are TGTGCCAGCGGCACTATCACAGGGAACGAGCAGTACTTC. Amino acid sequence: CASGTITGNEQYF.

This clonotype has at least ten counts. The chain has TRBV12-3 or TRBV12-4 and TRBJ2-7, with 8 bases matching TRBD2. The CDR3 loop spans 15 amino acids. V was clipped by 7 bases and J by 5 bases; unmatched bases: 13. CDR3 DNA: TGTGCCAGCACCGGGAGGGGAGGGCGAATCGACGAGCAGTACTTC. Its protein is CASTGRGGRIDEQYF.